This is a list of T cell receptor beta chains from one sample in a study of T-cell memory formation after mild COVID-19. TCRdb recomputed calls from the 5' RACE reads with MiXCR, one row per CDR3 protein. The data hold 100,000 to 150,000 distinct CDR3 sequences, with over 15% observed a single time. The sequencing sample was made of PBMCs or a T cell subset sorted from them (not recorded which). Receptors originate from a man aged 18 to 30 who had mild COVID-19 (a few samples of this study predate the infection). Cell type and time point are not known. Each CDR3 is given with its conserved first and last residue. A D gene is named only where the DNA matches it firmly. Expanded clones are given a class, and other clones once, few, many or no size at all.

d_gene: TRBD1; j_gene: TRBJ2-7; abundance: few; v_gene: TRBV5-1; CDR3nt: TGCGCCAGCAGCTATAAACAGGGGTACGAGCAGTACTTC; CDR3aa: CASSYKQGYEQYF
d_gene: TRBD1; j_gene: TRBJ2-5; abundance: few; v_gene: TRBV20-1; CDR3nt: TGCAGTGCCGCAAACAGGGGGCTAGAAGAGACCCAGTACTTC; CDR3aa: CSAANRGLEETQYF
d_gene: .; j_gene: TRBJ2-5; abundance: .; v_gene: TRBV18; CDR3nt: TGTGCCAGTACCCGGGGGATAAAAGAGACCCAGTACTTC; CDR3aa: CASTRGIKETQYF
d_gene: .; j_gene: TRBJ1-2; abundance: .; v_gene: TRBV5-1; CDR3nt: TGCGCCAGCAGCTTCAGGCCGGGGGAGACCTTTGGCTACACCTTC; CDR3aa: CASSFRPGETFGYTF
d_gene: TRBD1; j_gene: TRBJ1-3; abundance: .; v_gene: TRBV7-2; CDR3nt: TGTGCCAGCAGCTTCACAGGGGGTACTGGAAACACCATATATTTT; CDR3aa: CASSFTGGTGNTIYF
d_gene: .; j_gene: TRBJ2-3; abundance: few; v_gene: TRBV15; CDR3nt: TGTGCCACCAGCGGGATACAGGGAGATACGCAGTATTTT; CDR3aa: CATSGIQGDTQYF
d_gene: .; j_gene: TRBJ2-5; abundance: .; v_gene: TRBV20-1; CDR3nt: TGCAGTGCTAGAGATCGGGCCGGGGTCGGAGAGACCCAGTACTTC; CDR3aa: CSARDRAGVGETQYF
d_gene: .; j_gene: TRBJ2-3; abundance: .; v_gene: TRBV12-3/TRBV12-4; CDR3nt: TGTGCCAGCAGTTTAGGGGGAACGGCAGATACGCAGTATTTT; CDR3aa: CASSLGGTADTQYF
d_gene: .; j_gene: TRBJ2-2; abundance: .; v_gene: TRBV3-1; CDR3nt: TGTGCCAGCAGCCAAGGGACAGTGGGGGAGCTGTTTTTT; CDR3aa: CASSQGTVGELFF
d_gene: .; j_gene: TRBJ2-2; abundance: .; v_gene: TRBV6-2/TRBV6-3; CDR3nt: TGTGCCAGCACCAAGGGCCCCTTAGGCGTCCGGGAGCTGTTTTTT; CDR3aa: CASTKGPLGVRELFF
d_gene: TRBD1; j_gene: TRBJ1-5; abundance: .; v_gene: TRBV6-2/TRBV6-3; CDR3nt: TGTGCCAGCAGTTACTCCCAGGGGGGGAATCAGCCCCAGCATTTT; CDR3aa: CASSYSQGGNQPQHF
d_gene: TRBD1; j_gene: TRBJ2-7; abundance: few; v_gene: TRBV11-3; CDR3nt: TGTGCCAGCAGCCTAGGGACAGGGGGCGATTACGAGCAGTACTTC; CDR3aa: CASSLGTGGDYEQYF
d_gene: TRBD1; j_gene: TRBJ1-3; abundance: few; v_gene: TRBV7-9; CDR3nt: TGTGCCTCACGCACGGGGACAGGGGGCTCTGGAAACACCATATATTTT; CDR3aa: CASRTGTGGSGNTIYF
d_gene: .; j_gene: TRBJ2-3; abundance: few; v_gene: TRBV4-3; CDR3nt: TGCGCCAGCAGCTCAGTGGGGGGAACAGATACGCAGTATTTT; CDR3aa: CASSSVGGTDTQYF
d_gene: .; j_gene: TRBJ2-2; abundance: .; v_gene: TRBV6-1; CDR3nt: TGTGCCAGCAATAGCAGGGGTGGATTCAACACCGGGGAGCTGTTTTTT; CDR3aa: CASNSRGGFNTGELFF
d_gene: .; j_gene: TRBJ2-1; abundance: .; v_gene: TRBV9; CDR3nt: TGTGCCAGCAGCATTCCGGGGGCCAATGAGCAGTTCTTC; CDR3aa: CASSIPGANEQFF
d_gene: TRBD2; j_gene: TRBJ2-3; abundance: .; v_gene: TRBV12-3/TRBV12-4; CDR3nt: TGTGCCAGCAGTCATGACTCGACTAGCGGAGATACGCAGTATTTT; CDR3aa: CASSHDSTSGDTQYF
d_gene: TRBD2; j_gene: TRBJ2-2; abundance: .; v_gene: TRBV6-1; CDR3nt: TGTGCCAGCAATTTCCAGATAGCGGGGGGTGGCACCGGGGAGCTGTTTTTT; CDR3aa: CASNFQIAGGGTGELFF
d_gene: .; j_gene: TRBJ2-7; abundance: few; v_gene: TRBV4-3; CDR3nt: TGCGCCAGCAGCCTGCGATCTTACCGGGTGCAGGACGAGCAGTACTTC; CDR3aa: CASSLRSYRVQDEQYF
d_gene: .; j_gene: TRBJ2-3; abundance: many; v_gene: TRBV7-3; CDR3nt: TGTGCCAGCAGCCCCCGCAGGGGCACAGATACGCAGTATTTT; CDR3aa: CASSPRRGTDTQYF
d_gene: TRBD2; j_gene: TRBJ2-1; abundance: .; v_gene: TRBV5-1; CDR3nt: TGCGCCAGCAGCCTCCTAGCGGGGCGGCCCAATGAGCAGTTCTTC; CDR3aa: CASSLLAGRPNEQFF